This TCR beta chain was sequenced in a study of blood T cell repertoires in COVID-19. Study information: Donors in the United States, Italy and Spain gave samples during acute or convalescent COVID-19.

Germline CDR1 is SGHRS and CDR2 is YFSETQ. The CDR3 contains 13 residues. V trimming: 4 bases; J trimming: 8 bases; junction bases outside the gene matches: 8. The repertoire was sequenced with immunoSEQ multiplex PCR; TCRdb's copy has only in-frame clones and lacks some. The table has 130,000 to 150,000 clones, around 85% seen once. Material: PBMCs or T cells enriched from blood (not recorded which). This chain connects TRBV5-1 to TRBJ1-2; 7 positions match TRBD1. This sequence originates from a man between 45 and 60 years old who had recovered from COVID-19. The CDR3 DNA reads TGCGCCAGCAGCACGCCCCAGGGGGAGGGCTACACCTTC. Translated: CASSTPQGEGYTF.